The subject of this entry is one TCR beta chain. Its matching antigen is unknown. This record belongs to a study of cytomegalovirus exposure and HLA in healthy donors. The CDR3 is 16 residues long. Trimming removed 2 bases at V and 5 bases at J, with 19 bases between. In germline, CDR1 is SGHRS, CDR2 YFSETQ. PCR amplification relied on 60 Vbeta primers (plus 13 Jbeta primers). Using immunoSEQ multiplex PCR, the repertoire was profiled, and TCRdb retains in-frame clones only, with some absent. This table has 100,000 to 150,000 clones, 65% to 80% appearing once. Points from the study as a whole: Researchers catalogued about 150 TCR beta chains as cytomegalovirus-associated.

Donors counted as nominally healthy when sampled, yet unrecorded immune exposures were likely. The sample taken for sequencing was PBMCs. The J gene is TRBJ2-5, the V gene TRBV5-1; maybe TRBD2 (6 bases). The clonotype was recovered from a male donor in good health and CMV-seropositive. CDR3 nucleotides: TGCGCCAGCAGCTTAGGGGCGGGAAGCCTGGGGGAGACCCAGTACTTC. Protein sequence: CASSLGAGSLGETQYF.